The 9 T cell receptor beta chains presented below share a single source sample, sequenced in a study of beta chain features in type 1 diabetes. Study-level points and caveats: TCRB CDR3 length was moderately but significantly reduced in all four CD4+ subsets of Type 1 diabetes patients.

The sequenced template was cDNA made from the entire isolated RNA. Here immunoSEQ multiplex PCR was the method, and the copy in TCRdb shows in-frame clones only, minus some. The top ten clones hold 2% to 3% of a sample with about 28,000 clones, roughly two thirds of them seen once. No antigens are known for them. Material for sequencing was Tregs from blood. The source of these receptors is a woman in her twenties or thirties with type 1 diabetes.

The CDR3 coding sequence is TGCGCCAGCAGTTTACTAGCGGGAGCGTACAATGAGCAGTTCTTC. This translates into CASSLLAGAYNEQFF. The chain joins TRBV5-1 to TRBJ2-1; TRBD2 aligns across 11 bases. Germline assignment: CDR1 SGHRS and CDR2 YFSETQ. This CDR3 is 15 amino acids long. The trim removed 5 bases at V and 4 bases at J, leaving 5 bases unmatched.

CDR3 residues: CASTPPGADTQYF. The DNA for the CDR3 is TGTGCCAGCACCCCCCCGGGGGCAGATACGCAGTATTTT. The chain carries TRBV6-5 and TRBJ2-3; D is perhaps TRBD2 (6 bases). The CDR3 runs to 13 residues. Between the trimmed V and J ends, which lost 7 bases and 4 bases, there was a span of 12 bases. Per the germline V gene, CDR1 is MNHEY and CDR2 is SVGAGI.

The CDR3 DNA sequence: TGTGCCAGCAGCTGGGGGGGCGGGAGAATGTACGAGCAGTACTTC. Encoded protein: CASSWGGGRMYEQYF. The rearrangement uses TRBV7-2 and TRBJ2-7; D is possibly TRBD2 (7 bases). Trimming took off 4 bases at V and 4 bases at J, with 17 bases between the two ends. Germline-derived CDR1 and CDR2 are SGHTA and FQGNSA. The CDR3 loop spans 15 amino acids. Together with reference TRBV7-2 and TRBJ2-7, the CDR3 gives the full variable domain: GAGVSQSPSNKVTEKGKDVELRCDPISGHTALYWYRQSLGQGLEFLIYFQGNSAPDKSGLPSDRFSAERTGGSVSTLTIQRTQQEDSAVYLCASSWGGGRMYEQYFGPGTRLTVT.

The chain is built from TRBV18 and TRBJ1-1; D unclear. The V gene's germline CDR1 is KGHSH and CDR2 LQKENI. V lost 1 base and J 7 bases, leaving 10 bases between the germline ends. The length of the CDR3 is 13 residues. CDR3 bases: TGTGCCAGCTCACCACTAAGTACTGGTGAAGCTTTCTTT. Its translation is CASSPLSTGEAFF. Based on the CDR3 plus reference TRBV18 and TRBJ1-1, the full variable domain is NAGVMQNPRHLVRRRGQEARLRCSPMKGHSHVYWYRQLPEEGLKFMVYLQKENIIDESGMPKERFSAEFPKEGPSILRIQQVVRGDSAAYFCASSPLSTGEAFFGQGTRLTVV.

This clone was detected a few times. The chain joins TRBV19 to TRBJ1-2, with 8 positions matching TRBD1. J lost 7 bases, V lost 2 bases, and 12 bases had no gene match. The CDR3 runs to 16 residues. Germline CDR1 is LNHDA and CDR2 is SQIVND (reference sequence). The CDR3 spells CASSIRAPQGVGGYTF. CDR3 nucleotides: TGTGCCAGTAGTATACGGGCTCCACAGGGGGTCGGTGGCTACACCTTC. Drawing the rest from reference TRBV19 and TRBJ1-2, the complete variable domain is DGGITQSPKYLFRKEGQNVTLSCEQNLNHDAMYWYRQDPGQGLRLIYYSQIVNDFQKGDIAEGYSVSREKKESFPLTVTSAQKNPTAFYLCASSIRAPQGVGGYTFGSGTRLTVV.

This chain joins TRBV7-9 and TRBJ1-2, with TRBD1 matching 12 bases. Looked up from germline, CDR1 is SEHNR and CDR2 is FQNEAQ (reference sequence). Trimming cost V 5 bases and J 7 bases; bases outside gene matches: 8. The CDR3 is 15 residues long. CDR3 nucleotide sequence: TGTGCCAGCAGCCGGCGGGACAGGGGGCTTGGTGGCTACACCTTC. Translated: CASSRRDRGLGGYTF.

V gene TRBV28 combines with J gene TRBJ2-7, with 9 positions matching TRBD1. The CDR3 is 19 amino acids. Trimming cost V 2 bases and J 7 bases; bases outside gene matches: 21. CDR1 and CDR2 from the germline V gene are MDHEN and SYDVKM. Here the CDR3 reads CASSLVGDLNRGRLREQYF. The CDR3 DNA reads TGTGCCAGCAGTTTAGTTGGGGATCTTAACAGGGGGCGTCTAAGGGAGCAGTACTTC. Full variable domain (missing parts from reference TRBV28 and TRBJ2-7): DVKVTQSSRYLVKRTGEKVFLECVQDMDHENMFWYRQDPGLGLRLIYFSYDVKMKEKGDIPEGYSVSREKKERFSLILESASTNQTSMYLCASSLVGDLNRGRLREQYFGPGTRLTVT.

This chain joins TRBV6-5 and TRBJ2-2, with a possible D match to TRBD2 (6 bases). There are 15 residues in the CDR3. Germline values: CDR1 MNHEY, CDR2 SVGAGI. Deletions cut 5 bases from V and 4 bases from J, with 14 bases between. The CDR3 spells CASSMTRGGTGELFF. The CDR3 nucleotides are TGTGCCAGCAGTATGACTAGGGGAGGCACCGGGGAGCTGTTTTTT.

This chain links TRBV29-1 with TRBJ2-5; TRBD1 aligns across 7 bases. Looked up from germline, CDR1 is SQVTM and CDR2 is ANQGSEA. With 6 bases clipped from V and 2 bases from J, the junction kept 6 bases outside the gene matches. The CDR3 covers 13 residues. The CDR3 nucleotides are TGCAGCGTCGGGACAGTCCTGCAAGAGACCCAGTACTTC. The encoded protein is CSVGTVLQETQYF.